Shown below are 29 T cell receptor beta chains from a single sample sequenced in a study of blood T cell repertoires in COVID-19. Sequencing used immunoSEQ multiplex PCR; TCRdb keeps in-frame clones, though not all of them. The table has about 180,000 clones, 80% to 85% seen once. Specimen: peripheral blood. Receptors originate from a woman between 40 and 50 years old with COVID-19, enrolled during active disease.

V and J are TRBV13 and TRBJ2-7; tentative D call: TRBD2 (5 bases). V was pared by 6 bases and J by 7 bases, with 16 bases between. The germline gives CDR1 PRHDT, CDR2 FYEKMQ (reference sequence). The CDR3 runs 13 residues. CDR3 sequence: CASRPYRGWEQYF. Here the CDR3 DNA reads TGTGCCAGCAGGCCCTACCGGGGATGGGAGCAGTACTTC. Variable domain in full (rest from reference TRBV13 and TRBJ2-7): AAGVIQSPRHLIKEKRETATLKCYPIPRHDTVYWYQQGPGQDPQFLISFYEKMQSDKGSIPDRFSAQQFSDYHSELNMSSLELGDSALYFCASRPYRGWEQYFGPGTRLTVT.

The chain uses TRBV13 and TRBJ2-7, with 7 bases that match TRBD1. This CDR3 spans 14 amino acids. J lost 1 base, V lost 3 bases, and 3 bases had no gene match. Germline CDR1 is PRHDT and CDR2 is FYEKMQ (reference sequence). This chain's CDR3 is CASSFTGQSYEQYF. In nucleotides, the CDR3 is TGTGCCAGCAGCTTTACGGGACAGTCCTACGAGCAGTACTTC.

V gene TRBV19 combines with J gene TRBJ1-6; no clear D gene. The CDR3 consists of 13 residues. The germline V gene encodes CDR1 LNHDA and CDR2 SQIVND (reference sequence). With 5 bases removed from V and 7 bases from J, the gap between germline ends came to 9 bases. Written as DNA, the CDR3 is TGTGCCAGTAGTTCCCGGGGAAATTCACCCCTCCACTTT. Encoded protein: CASSSRGNSPLHF.

This clone was detected only once. The V call is TRBV2, the J call TRBJ1-3; D is ambiguous. This CDR3 comprises 14 residues. V gave up 4 bases and J gave up 0 bases, with 7 bases separating them. CDR1 is SNHLY and CDR2 is FYNNEI in the germline V gene. The CDR3: CASSAQLSGNTIYF. CDR3 sequence (DNA): TGTGCCAGCAGTGCCCAACTCTCTGGAAACACCATATATTTT.

This clone was recorded at least ten times. The CDR3 DNA is TGTGCCAGCAGTTACGGGACAAACTACGAGCAGTACTTC. This gives the protein CASSYGTNYEQYF. V usage is TRBV6-5 and J usage is TRBJ2-7; perhaps TRBD1 as D (6 bases). V was shortened by 2 bases and J by 3 bases, with 8 bases between the two germline ends. CDR3 length: 13 amino acids. Germline V gives CDR1 MNHEY, CDR2 SVGAGI.

The genes are TRBV19 and TRBJ2-7; 9 bases match TRBD1. There are 13 residues in the CDR3. The germline V gene has CDR1 LNHDA and CDR2 SQIVND (reference sequence). The J segment lost 6 bases and the V segment lost 6 bases, leaving 6 bases of the junction unmatched. Here the CDR3 DNA reads TGTGCCAGTAGGTCCGGGACAGGGACCGAGCAGTACTTC. This translates into CASRSGTGTEQYF.

This chain connects TRBV24-1 to TRBJ1-5; TRBD1 is a possible D gene (5 bases). V lost 5 bases, J lost 7 bases, and 14 bases lay in between. The CDR3 sequence is 14 residues long. From germline, CDR1 is KGHDR and CDR2 SFDVKD. The CDR3 here is CATSAAGRGQPQHF. The CDR3 bases are TGTGCCACCAGTGCGGCAGGGCGTGGGCAGCCCCAGCATTTT.

In nucleotides, the CDR3 is TGTGCCAGCAGCCAAGATTCCAGGTTTAATGGCTACACCTTC. Translated: CASSQDSRFNGYTF. The chain couples TRBV3-1 (or the pseudogene TRBV3-2) to TRBJ1-2; D call uncertain. CDR1 LGHDT and CDR2 YNNKEL come from the germline V gene (reference sequence). V shed 0 bases and J shed 6 bases, with 11 bases lying between them. The CDR3 spans 14 residues.

The chain combines TRBV3-1 (or the pseudogene TRBV3-2) with TRBJ2-3, with unresolved D. The germline V gene encodes CDR1 LGHDT and CDR2 YNNKEL (reference sequence). The CDR3 runs 12 residues. V lost 4 bases, J lost 4 bases, and 6 bases lay in between. DNA for the CDR3: TGTGCCAGCAGCCCCCTCCCAGATACGCAGTATTTT. Protein: CASSPLPDTQYF.

The gene calls are TRBV5-1 and TRBJ2-7; D possibly corresponds to TRBD1 (5 bases). Trimming took off 7 bases at V and 0 bases at J, with 14 bases between the two ends. In germline, CDR1 is SGHRS, CDR2 YFSETQ. The CDR3 extends over 14 amino acids. This CDR3 is CASSGFTCSYEQYF. CDR3 in DNA: TGCGCCAGCTCAGGGTTTACTTGCTCCTACGAGCAGTACTTC.

The V call is TRBV15, the J call TRBJ1-1, with D perhaps TRBD1 (5 bases). The CDR3 loop spans 12 amino acids. Germline V gene sequence: CDR1 LNHNV, CDR2 YYDKDF (reference sequence). V was pared by 5 bases and J by 5 bases, with 9 bases between. The CDR3 loop reads CATSLGDTEAFF. Here the CDR3 DNA reads TGTGCCACCAGCTTAGGGGATACTGAAGCTTTCTTT.

The rearrangement uses TRBV6-4 and TRBJ2-2, with D tentatively TRBD2 (5 bases). CDR1 MRHNA and CDR2 SNTAGT come from the germline V gene. The CDR3 is 13 residues long. The ends were cut back, 5 bases at V and 5 bases at J, with 9 bases in the middle. For the CDR3, the DNA is TGTGCCAGCAGTTTAGGCGGGACCGGGGAGCTGTTTTTT. This translates into CASSLGGTGELFF.

The chain employs TRBV6-6 and TRBJ2-7; 8 bases map to TRBD1. Germline V gene sequence: CDR1 MNHNY, CDR2 SVGAGI (reference sequence). This CDR3 has 14 amino acids. J lost 8 bases, V lost 5 bases, and 11 bases had no gene match. The CDR3 DNA sequence: TGTGCCAGCAGTCCCGGGACAGGTTATGTAAAGCAGTACTTC. As protein: CASSPGTGYVKQYF.

V usage is TRBV5-4 and J usage is TRBJ2-7; tentatively, D is TRBD2 (6 bases). The CDR3 length is 15 residues. V was shortened by 5 bases and J by 2 bases, with 17 bases between the two germline ends. From germline, CDR1 is SGHNT and CDR2 YYREEE (reference sequence). CDR3 residues: CASSLVERAAYEQYF. The CDR3 region has the DNA TGTGCCAGCAGTCTTGTGGAGCGGGCAGCCTACGAGCAGTACTTC.

CDR3 sequence reads: CASSDTGSSEKLFF. Here the CDR3 DNA reads TGCGCCAGCAGTGACACAGGGTCGAGCGAAAAACTGTTTTTT. The V call is TRBV10-2, the J call TRBJ1-4, with D perhaps TRBD1 (6 bases). Germline V CDR1 and CDR2: WSHSY, SAAADI. Trimming removed 3 bases at V and 8 bases at J, with 13 bases between. The CDR3 has 14 residues.

V gene TRBV12-3 or TRBV12-4 combines with J gene TRBJ2-1; D possibly corresponds to TRBD1 (6 bases). This CDR3 has 12 residues. V lost 3 bases and J 16 bases, leaving 16 bases between the germline ends. The CDR3 sequence is CASSFKGWDIFF. The CDR3 nucleotides are TGTGCCAGCAGTTTCAAGGGTTGGGACATCTTCTTC.

CDR3 coding DNA: TGTGCCAGCAGCCAAGGGCAAGAGACTAGCGGGGCCGGGGAGCTGTTTTTT. This gives the protein CASSQGQETSGAGELFF. The chain has TRBV4-2 and TRBJ2-2; 11 bases are a match to TRBD2. There are 17 residues in the CDR3. J lost 6 bases, V lost 1 base, and 7 bases had no gene match. Germline CDR1 reads LGHNA; CDR2 reads YNFKEQ.

J is TRBJ2-5 and V is TRBV18; 14 bases line up with TRBD2. The CDR3 is made up of 18 amino acids. Germline V lookup: CDR1 KGHSH, CDR2 LQKENI. The V and J ends lost 6 bases and 4 bases, in that order; junction bases with no gene match: 13. In DNA form, the CDR3 reads TGTGCCAGCTCCCCTGCCCGACTAGCGGGGGGGCCACGAGAGACCCAGTACTTC. It specifies CASSPARLAGGPRETQYF.

For the CDR3, the DNA is TGTGCCAGCAGTTCGTGGCCCGGAAACACCATATATTTT. This codes for CASSSWPGNTIYF. The chain combines TRBV6-6 with TRBJ1-3, with D uncertain. V gave up 4 bases and J gave up 4 bases, with 8 bases separating them. Germline CDR1 reads MNHNY; CDR2 reads SVGAGI (reference sequence). The length of the CDR3 is 13 residues.

In its sample, this clone was seen a few times. The CDR3 coding sequence is TGCAGCGTTGAAGGGACAGGGGACGCGGAACTGTTTTTT. Its translation: CSVEGTGDAELFF. The J gene is TRBJ1-4, the V gene TRBV29-1; 9 positions agree with TRBD1. Trimming at V came to 1 base and at J to 12 bases, leaving 6 bases not matched to a gene. CDR1 SQVTM and CDR2 ANQGSEA come from the germline V gene. CDR3 size: 13 residues.

This chain uses TRBV28 with TRBJ1-3; D call uncertain. V shed 8 bases and J shed 0 bases, with 8 bases lying between them. Germline V gives CDR1 MDHEN, CDR2 SYDVKM. CDR3 length: 13 amino acids. The CDR3 region is CASPTASGNTIYF. The CDR3 DNA is TGTGCCAGCCCCACAGCCTCTGGAAACACCATATATTTT.

This chain connects TRBV5-4 to TRBJ2-5, with 11 bases lining up with TRBD2. The CDR3 runs 17 residues. With 0 bases clipped from V and 1 base from J, the junction kept 5 bases outside the gene matches. Looked up from germline, CDR1 is SGHNT and CDR2 is YYREEE (reference sequence). The CDR3 DNA sequence: TGTGCCAGCAGCTTGGCACCAGGGACTAGCGGCCAAGAGACCCAGTACTTC. It yields the protein CASSLAPGTSGQETQYF.

The rearrangement links TRBV28 to TRBJ1-2; the match to TRBD1 covers 11 bases. CDR1 is MDHEN, CDR2 SYDVKM, per germline. There are 16 residues in the CDR3. The junction had 7 bases not matched to a gene; V was cut back by 4 bases and J by 3 bases. The CDR3 protein is CASSSPSGQGDYGYTF. The CDR3, as DNA: TGTGCCAGCAGTTCCCCCTCGGGACAGGGGGACTATGGCTACACCTTC.

This chain links TRBV7-9 with TRBJ1-4; the D is unclear. The CDR3 loop spans 16 amino acids. Germline CDR1 reads SEHNR; CDR2 reads FQNEAQ (reference sequence). V was trimmed by 2 bases and J by 0 bases, leaving 10 bases between them. Here the CDR3 reads CASSLLSSATNEKLFF. The DNA of the CDR3 is TGTGCCAGCAGCTTACTGAGCTCTGCAACTAATGAAAAACTGTTTTTT.

This clone was detected only a few times. The chain carries TRBV9 and TRBJ2-7, with 8 bases fitting TRBD2. The germline V gene encodes CDR1 SGDLS and CDR2 YYNGEE. CDR3 length: 13 amino acids. The junction had 5 bases not matched to a gene; V was cut back by 2 bases and J by 7 bases. The CDR3 sequence: CASSVAGGREQYF. The CDR3 DNA reads as TGTGCCAGCAGCGTCGCGGGGGGCCGGGAGCAGTACTTC.

The chain recombines TRBV7-9 with TRBJ2-3, with a possible D match to TRBD2 (6 bases). Per the germline V gene, CDR1 is SEHNR and CDR2 is FQNEAQ (reference sequence). Trimming cost V 4 bases and J 4 bases, with 15 bases left between them. This CDR3 spans 15 amino acids. CDR3 in DNA: TGTGCCAGCAGCTCCGGAGGGACTTTGGCAGATACGCAGTATTTT. This codes for CASSSGGTLADTQYF.

The count of this clone is one. The V and J genes are TRBV13 and TRBJ2-1, with 7 positions matching TRBD2. The length of the CDR3 is 15 residues. The J segment lost 0 bases and the V segment lost 3 bases, leaving 2 bases of the junction unmatched. Germline V gene data show CDR1 as PRHDT and CDR2 as FYEKMQ (reference sequence). CDR3 DNA sequence: TGTGCCAGCAGCTTCGGGGGGAGCTCCTACAATGAGCAGTTCTTC. Residues: CASSFGGSSYNEQFF.

V and J are TRBV6-5 and TRBJ1-3, with D perhaps TRBD1 (6 bases). Trimming cost V 8 bases and J 3 bases, with 14 bases left between them. The germline V gene encodes CDR1 MNHEY and CDR2 SVGAGI. There are 14 residues in the CDR3. CDR3 in DNA: TGTGCCAGCCTATCCGGGACACTTGGAAACACCATATATTTT. It translates to CASLSGTLGNTIYF.

V usage is TRBV15 and J usage is TRBJ1-5, with D maybe TRBD1 (6 bases). V lost 1 base and J lost 5, with 9 bases in between. CDR1 and CDR2 from the germline V gene are LNHNV and YYDKDF (reference sequence). The CDR3 length is 14 residues. CDR3 in amino acids: CATSRGGGYQPQHF. The CDR3 DNA follows: TGTGCCACCAGCAGAGGAGGGGGTTATCAGCCCCAGCATTTT.